This T cell receptor beta chain appears in the sequencing data of a study of T-cell reconstitution after alpha-beta-depleted transplantation in children. Unique molecular identifiers were incorporated during preparation of the TCRbeta library. TCRdb reanalysed the PCR reads using MiXCR and keeps one entry per CDR3 protein. The sample shows a few hundred thousand distinct CDR3 sequences, roughly 16% of them seen only once. This TCR came from a boy under three years old who had a stem cell transplant for Wiskott-Aldrich syndrome, so the T cells may come from the graft donor. This sample comprised PBMCs, mostly from graft donor cells, obtained 360 days after TCRalphabeta/CD19-depleted stem cell transplant.

The CDR3 DNA reads as TGTGCCAGCAGTTTAAAGGGGCCCTCCTACGAGCAGTACTTC. Translated, it gives CASSLKGPSYEQYF. This chain links TRBV12-3 or TRBV12-4 with TRBJ2-7; D might be TRBD1 (5 bases). CDR3 length: 14 amino acids. V lost 2 bases and J 0 bases, leaving 8 bases between the germline ends.